A selection of T cell receptor beta chains follows, all from one sample in a study of blood T cell dynamics during melanoma immunotherapy. Libraries were prepared by immunoSEQ multiplex PCR; TCRdb keeps only in-frame clonotypes and omits some of them. The data hold 4,500 to 7,000 clones, with 70% to 90% observed a single time. The sample here was blood, taken from a patient treated with checkpoint blockade. Receptor source: a human donor with melanoma. Both conserved end residues are part of each CDR3. The D gene is left open where the match is weak. Where a row states a size, it is once, few, many or the class of an expanded clone; other rows omit it.

j_gene: TRBJ2-2; d_gene: NA; abundance: once; v_gene: TRBV11-2; CDR3aa: CASSPLAVNTGELFF; CDR3nt: TGTGCCAGCAGCCCGCTAGCTGTAAACACCGGGGAGCTGTTTTTT
j_gene: TRBJ2-7; d_gene: NA; abundance: NA; v_gene: TRBV6-6; CDR3aa: CASSYRQDYSYEQYF; CDR3nt: TGTGCCAGCAGTTACAGGCAGGATTACTCCTACGAGCAGTACTTC
j_gene: TRBJ2-7; d_gene: TRBD2; abundance: NA; v_gene: TRBV5-1; CDR3aa: CASSTGLAFEQYF; CDR3nt: TGCGCCAGCAGCACGGGACTAGCGTTCGAGCAGTACTTC
j_gene: TRBJ1-2; d_gene: TRBD1; abundance: NA; v_gene: TRBV5-1; CDR3aa: CASSLGQGAANYGYTF; CDR3nt: TGCGCCAGCAGTCTAGGACAGGGCGCGGCTAACTATGGCTACACCTTC
j_gene: TRBJ1-2; d_gene: NA; abundance: NA; v_gene: TRBV7-2; CDR3aa: CASSLVLGYTF; CDR3nt: TGTGCCAGCAGCTTAGTTCTGGGCTACACCTTC
j_gene: TRBJ1-5; d_gene: TRBD1; abundance: NA; v_gene: TRBV7-2; CDR3aa: CASSLRTGVASNQPQHF; CDR3nt: TGTGCCAGCAGCTTACGGACAGGGGTCGCGAGCAATCAGCCCCAGCATTTT
j_gene: TRBJ1-1; d_gene: TRBD1; abundance: NA; v_gene: TRBV6-6; CDR3aa: CATRHPGTGEAFF; CDR3nt: TGTGCCACCCGTCATCCCGGGACAGGAGAAGCTTTCTTT
j_gene: TRBJ2-1; d_gene: TRBD1; abundance: NA; v_gene: TRBV5-1; CDR3aa: CASSPRGQGAISSYNEQFF; CDR3nt: TGCGCCAGCTCTCCGCGGGGACAGGGGGCAATAAGCTCCTACAATGAGCAGTTCTTC
j_gene: TRBJ1-4; d_gene: NA; abundance: NA; v_gene: TRBV7-2; CDR3aa: CASSSRRDGAGEKLFF; CDR3nt: TGTGCCAGCAGCTCTCGGCGAGACGGGGCGGGAGAAAAACTGTTTTTT
j_gene: TRBJ1-2; d_gene: NA; abundance: few; v_gene: TRBV2; CDR3aa: CASNKQATYGYTF; CDR3nt: TGTGCCAGCAACAAACAGGCGACCTATGGCTACACCTTC
j_gene: TRBJ1-6; d_gene: NA; abundance: NA; v_gene: TRBV2; CDR3aa: CASKPGVYNSPLHF; CDR3nt: TGTGCCAGCAAGCCGGGGGTTTATAATTCACCCCTCCACTTT
j_gene: TRBJ2-3; d_gene: NA; abundance: NA; v_gene: TRBV5-1; CDR3aa: CASSQGTGGPSTDTQYF; CDR3nt: TGCGCCAGCAGCCAAGGAACTGGCGGGCCTAGCACAGATACGCAGTATTTT
j_gene: TRBJ1-3; d_gene: NA; abundance: NA; v_gene: TRBV29-1; CDR3aa: CSVEWDTGNTIYF; CDR3nt: TGCAGCGTTGAATGGGACACTGGAAACACCATATATTTT
j_gene: TRBJ2-4; d_gene: NA; abundance: NA; v_gene: TRBV2; CDR3aa: CASSGGATKNIQYF; CDR3nt: TGTGCCAGCAGTGGAGGGGCCACCAAAAACATTCAGTACTTC
j_gene: TRBJ1-1; d_gene: TRBD1; abundance: NA; v_gene: TRBV25-1; CDR3aa: CASSEASTGGMAFF; CDR3nt: TGTGCCAGCAGTGAAGCGAGTACAGGGGGGATGGCTTTCTTT
j_gene: TRBJ2-1; d_gene: NA; abundance: NA; v_gene: TRBV15; CDR3aa: CATRPSPGDEQFF; CDR3nt: TGTGCCACCAGGCCATCCCCAGGGGATGAGCAGTTCTTC